The 11 T cell receptor beta chains below all came from one sample that was sequenced in a study of post-analysis software for immune sequencing data. Whole-study findings and limits: The five TRBV segments detected at higher frequency in patients than in controls included TRBV5-6, TRBV5-1 and TRBV20-1.

For these receptors, no antigen is known. Unique molecular identifiers tagged the TCR beta cDNA libraries. Via MiXCR, TCRdb re-called the PCR reads, giving one row per CDR3 protein. The sample carries about 820,000 distinct CDR3 sequences, roughly 50% recorded once. Source material: blood. These receptors originate from a girl aged 10 to 17 with multiple sclerosis.

In regard to this clonotype: A much larger clone lies one base from this, so it may be a read error. V gene TRBV15 combines with J gene TRBJ2-3, with D uncertain. The V and J ends lost 0 bases and 3 bases respectively, with 1 base between them. This CDR3 is 12 amino acids long. Germline V gene lookup returns CDR1 LNHNV and CDR2 YYDKDF (reference sequence). The CDR3 nucleotides are TGTGCCACCAGCAGAGAAACAGATACGCAGTATTTT. Protein sequence: CATSRETDTQYF.

V is TRBV6-6 and J is TRBJ2-3, with D possibly TRBD2 on 5 matching bases. This CDR3 contains 15 residues. V was cut by 8 bases and J by 0 bases, with 15 bases left in between. Germline V lookup: CDR1 MNHNY, CDR2 SVGAGI (reference sequence). The CDR3 DNA follows: TGTGCCAGCTCCCGGGGAAGGTCTAGCACAGATACGCAGTATTTT. Protein sequence: CASSRGRSSTDTQYF.

The table lists this clonotype with a few counts. The chain recombines TRBV5-1 with TRBJ2-4, with a possible D match to TRBD1 (5 bases). The CDR3 length is 15 residues. The germline V gene has CDR1 SGHRS and CDR2 YFSETQ. Trimming stripped 3 bases from V and 4 bases from J, with 14 bases between. CDR3 DNA sequence: TGCGCCAGCAGCTGGGGAAGGGGCGAAAAAAACATTCAGTACTTC. Its translation: CASSWGRGEKNIQYF.

The chain uses TRBV21-1 and TRBJ2-3; TRBD2 is taken as the D call from the table, unchecked against the DNA. TRBV21-1 is flagged as a pseudogene. This CDR3 region has 17 residues. CDR3 bases: TGTGCCAGCAGCAAAGATCCTTGGCGGGAGAGCACAGATACGCAGTATTTT. This gives the protein CASSKDPWRESTDTQYF.

The V and J genes are TRBV6-5 and TRBJ2-5; TRBD2 aligns across 9 bases. This CDR3 has 19 residues. The germline V gene encodes CDR1 MNHEY and CDR2 SVGAGI. The ends lost 2 bases at V and 4 bases at J; junction bases unmatched: 17. The CDR3 protein is CASSYRGRGRAYIGETQYF. The CDR3, as DNA: TGTGCCAGCAGTTACCGAGGTCGCGGGAGGGCCTATATCGGAGAGACCCAGTACTTC.

V usage is TRBV6-5 and J usage is TRBJ2-5; tentative D call: TRBD2 (5 bases). CDR3 size: 14 residues. V was pared by 5 bases and J by 2 bases, with 12 bases between. Germline V gene lookup returns CDR1 MNHEY and CDR2 SVGAGI. The CDR3 DNA sequence: TGTGCCAGCAGTCCTCTTCGGGGACAAGAGACCCAGTACTTC. Protein sequence: CASSPLRGQETQYF.

The chain combines TRBV14 with TRBJ2-1; D is ambiguous. Germline V gene lookup returns CDR1 SGHDN and CDR2 FVKESK. V lost 3 bases to trimming and J lost 2 bases, with 11 bases between them. This CDR3 contains 15 residues. The CDR3, as DNA: TGTGCCAGCAGCCACCGGACGTTGACCTACAATGAGCAGTTCTTC. Translation gives CASSHRTLTYNEQFF.

V usage is TRBV2 and J usage is TRBJ2-3; D gene uncertain. V was shortened by 11 bases and J by 5 bases, with 11 bases between the two germline ends. The CDR3 length is 11 residues. CDR1 is SNHLY and CDR2 is FYNNEI in the germline V gene. CDR3: CAGTLQDTQYF. CDR3 nucleotides: TGTGCCGGAACTTTACAAGATACGCAGTATTTT.

About this clonotype itself: The conserved phenylalanine or tryptophan normally closing the CDR3 is absent here, so this likely arose from a read error. This rearrangement joins TRBV12-3 or TRBV12-4 to TRBJ1-2, with D unclear. CDR3 size: 14 residues. Between the trimmed V and J ends, which lost 0 bases and 7 bases, there was a span of 12 bases. The CDR3 region has the DNA TGTGCCAGCAGTTTAGCAGGACTTTCTGGTGGCTACACCGTC. Translation: CASSLAGLSGGYTV.

This clonotype was seen a handful of times. V and J are TRBV5-1 and TRBJ2-7, with TRBD1 matching over 8 bases. Trimming removed 7 bases from V and 6 bases from J; junction bases left unmatched: 18. The CDR3 extends over 16 amino acids. CDR1 SGHRS and CDR2 YFSETQ come from the germline V gene. The CDR3, as DNA: TGCGCCAGCCGAATAGGGTTAAGACAGGGGACCTTCGAGCAGTACTTC. Protein sequence: CASRIGLRQGTFEQYF. The variable domain in full, with the rest retrieved from reference TRBV5-1 and TRBJ2-7, is KAGVTQTPRYLIKTRGQQVTLSCSPISGHRSVSWYQQTPGQGLQFLFEYFSETQRNKGNFPGRFSGRQFSNSRSEMNVSTLELGDSALYLCASRIGLRQGTFEQYFGPGTRLTVT.

The chain couples TRBV7-9 to TRBJ2-2, with D unclear. V was shortened by 0 bases and J by 5 bases, with 10 bases between the two germline ends. Germline V gene sequence: CDR1 SEHNR, CDR2 FQNEAQ (reference sequence). The CDR3 runs 15 residues. CDR3: CASSLADKWTGELFF. The DNA of the CDR3 is TGTGCCAGCAGCTTAGCTGATAAGTGGACCGGGGAGCTGTTTTTT.